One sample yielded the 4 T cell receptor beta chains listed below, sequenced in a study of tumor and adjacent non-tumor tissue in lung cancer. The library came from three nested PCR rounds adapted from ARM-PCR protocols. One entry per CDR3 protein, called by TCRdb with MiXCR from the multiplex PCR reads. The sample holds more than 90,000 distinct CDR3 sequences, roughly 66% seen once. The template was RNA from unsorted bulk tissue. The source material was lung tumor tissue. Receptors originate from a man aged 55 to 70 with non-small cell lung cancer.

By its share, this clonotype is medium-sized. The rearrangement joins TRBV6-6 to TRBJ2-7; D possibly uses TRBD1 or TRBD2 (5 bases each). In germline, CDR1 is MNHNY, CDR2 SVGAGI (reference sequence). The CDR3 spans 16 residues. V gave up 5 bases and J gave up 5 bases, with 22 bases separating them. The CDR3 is CASSSAGTQTPHEQYF. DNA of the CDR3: TGTGCCAGCAGTAGCGCCGGGACCCAAACCCCCCACGAGCAGTACTTC.

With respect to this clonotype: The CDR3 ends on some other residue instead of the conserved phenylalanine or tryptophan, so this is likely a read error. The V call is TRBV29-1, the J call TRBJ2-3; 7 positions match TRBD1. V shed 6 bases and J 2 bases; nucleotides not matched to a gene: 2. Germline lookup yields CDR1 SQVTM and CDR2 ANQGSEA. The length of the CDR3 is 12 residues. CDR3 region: CSVGGPTDTQYL. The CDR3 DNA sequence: TGCAGCGTAGGGGGCCCCACAGATACGCAGTATTTG.

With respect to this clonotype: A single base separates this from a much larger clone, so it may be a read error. This CDR3 is CAWSELVERNTGELFF. CDR3 nucleotides: TGTGCCTGGAGTGAACTAGTGGAGAGGAACACCGGGGAGCTGTTTTTT. V and J are TRBV30 and TRBJ2-2, with D possibly being TRBD2 (5 bases). V was cut by 1 base and J by 1 base, with 13 bases left in between. Germline lookup yields CDR1 GTSNPN and CDR2 SVGIG (reference sequence). The CDR3 runs 16 residues.

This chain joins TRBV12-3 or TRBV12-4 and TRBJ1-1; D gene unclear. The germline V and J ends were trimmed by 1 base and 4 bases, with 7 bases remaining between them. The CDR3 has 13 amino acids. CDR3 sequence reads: CASSLVSSTEAFF. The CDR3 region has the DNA TGTGCCAGCAGTTTAGTATCGAGCACTGAAGCTTTCTTT.